Listed below are T cell receptor beta chains from one sample, sequenced in a study of T cell responses to AZD1222 COVID-19 vaccine. The repertoire was sequenced with immunoSEQ multiplex PCR; TCRdb's copy has only in-frame clones and lacks some. The table has 70,000 to 95,000 clones, roughly 90% seen once. Specimen: peripheral blood, collected 28 days after the second AZD1222 dose. All receptors come from an adult who received the AZD1222 COVID-19 vaccine. The conserved cysteine and the conserved F or W are not part of the CDR3 here.

V: TRBV19; J: TRBJ2-1; CDR3: ASSPRLAPKIYNEQF
V: TRBV24-1; J: TRBJ2-7; CDR3: ATDRVEEQY
V: TRBV14; J: TRBJ2-2; CDR3: ASSRSNTGELF
V: TRBV27; J: TRBJ2-7; CDR3: ASRPAAGGPSEQY
V: TRBV5-8; J: TRBJ1-3; CDR3: ASSTKATFGNTIY
V: TRBV29-1; J: TRBJ2-2; CDR3: SVPTGAGGGAGELF
V: TRBV9; J: TRBJ1-5; CDR3: ASSPRPDHQPQH
V: TRBV30; J: TRBJ1-1; CDR3: AWSDGTEAF
V: TRBV28; J: TRBJ1-1; CDR3: ASSLSGIMNTEAF
V: TRBV7-9; J: TRBJ2-2; CDR3: ASSLVAGLSGELF
V: TRBV13; J: TRBJ2-7; CDR3: ASSSPDRGYEQY
V: TRBV4-1; J: TRBJ2-3; CDR3: ASSQTAGRDTQY
V: TRBV1; J: TRBJ2-7; CDR3: TSSQRPLPGTRYYEQY
V: TRBV6-5; J: TRBJ1-1; CDR3: ASSRGQGPNTEAF
V: TRBV6-5; J: TRBJ2-5; CDR3: ASSRDSGGTQY
V: TRBV4-1; J: TRBJ1-2; CDR3: ASSQESRTYGYT
V: TRBV5-6; J: TRBJ1-6; CDR3: ASSQEYNSPLH
V: TRBV28; J: TRBJ1-1; CDR3: ASSSGRRNTEAF
V: TRBV2; J: TRBJ2-7; CDR3: ASSEVWGPYEQY
V: TRBV15; J: TRBJ1-2; CDR3: ATSRVASSGYGYT
V: TRBV7-2; J: TRBJ2-7; CDR3: ASSLGRQASYEQY
V: TRBV5-4; J: TRBJ1-4; CDR3: ASSYRVSNEKLF
V: TRBV21-1; J: TRBJ1-5; CDR3: ASSKERGRGNQPQH
V: TRBV2; J: TRBJ2-5; CDR3: ASSDRGRETQY
V: TRBV11-2; J: TRBJ2-5; CDR3: ASSIGTAWTQY
V: TRBV6-5; J: TRBJ2-1; CDR3: ASSYRGNNEQF
V: TRBV29-1; J: TRBJ1-1; CDR3: SVEVPGRNTEAF
V: TRBV2; J: TRBJ2-1; CDR3: ASSEGPSSYNEQF
V: TRBV30; J: TRBJ2-5; CDR3: AWSVGVTQY
V: TRBV19; J: TRBJ2-7; CDR3: ASSMSGSRPTTQY
V: TRBV18; J: TRBJ2-6; CDR3: ASSQNRAGNGANVLT
V: TRBV21-1; J: TRBJ1-2; CDR3: ATRRQGINYGYT
V: TRBV10-1; J: TRBJ2-1; CDR3: ASSQTSGRAYNEQF
V: TRBV29-1; J: TRBJ2-2; CDR3: SVSAGGSRTGELF
V: TRBV2; J: TRBJ2-3; CDR3: ASVAASTDTQY
V: TRBV6-2/TRBV6-3; J: TRBJ2-7; CDR3: ASSRRTDYEQY
V: TRBV19; J: TRBJ2-4; CDR3: ATSNMAAKNIQY
V: TRBV11-2; J: TRBJ2-3; CDR3: ASSLEGAPDTQY
V: TRBV28; J: TRBJ2-7; CDR3: ASSFARLAGGYEQY
V: TRBV7-2; J: TRBJ2-1; CDR3: ASSISGRAHNEQF
V: TRBV3-1/TRBV3-2; J: TRBJ1-2; CDR3: ASSQGETGGNYGYT
V: TRBV6-1; J: TRBJ1-1; CDR3: ASSEATMGAEAF
V: TRBV5-1; J: TRBJ1-5; CDR3: ASSTGTANQPQH
V: TRBV2; J: TRBJ2-1; CDR3: ASSESSGSYNEQF
V: TRBV28; J: TRBJ1-3; CDR3: ASSFEDRNTIY
V: TRBV9; J: TRBJ2-1; CDR3: ASSVPPSSPWQF
V: TRBV10-1; J: TRBJ1-1; CDR3: ASSEGSSGVTEAF
V: TRBV9; J: TRBJ1-2; CDR3: ASSVRGQSYGYT
V: TRBV24-1; J: TRBJ2-2; CDR3: ATSDPQGGTGELF
V: TRBV11-3; J: TRBJ2-3; CDR3: ASSRTSGRQY
V: TRBV7-9; J: TRBJ2-7; CDR3: ASSQPPGQLTYEQY
V: TRBV18; J: TRBJ2-2; CDR3: ASSPGQLYYLSGELF
V: TRBV5-1; J: TRBJ2-2; CDR3: ASSLLVAEPGGTGELF